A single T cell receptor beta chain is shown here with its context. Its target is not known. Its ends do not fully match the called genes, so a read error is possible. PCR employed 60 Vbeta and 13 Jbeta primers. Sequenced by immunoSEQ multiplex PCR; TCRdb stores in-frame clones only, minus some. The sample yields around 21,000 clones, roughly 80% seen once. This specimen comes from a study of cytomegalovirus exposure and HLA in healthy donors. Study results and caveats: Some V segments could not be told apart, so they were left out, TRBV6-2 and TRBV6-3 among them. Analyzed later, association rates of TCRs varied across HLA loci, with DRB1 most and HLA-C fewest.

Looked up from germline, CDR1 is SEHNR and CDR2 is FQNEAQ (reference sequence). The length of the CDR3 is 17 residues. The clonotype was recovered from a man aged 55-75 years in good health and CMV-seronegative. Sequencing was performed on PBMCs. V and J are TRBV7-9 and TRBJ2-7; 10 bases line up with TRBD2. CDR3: CSSSFKPSGGPPYEQYF. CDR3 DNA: TGTTCCAGCAGCTTCAAACCTAGCGGGGGTCCCCCCTACGAGCAGTACTTC.